These T cell receptor beta chains were read from a single sample in a study of blood T cell repertoires in COVID-19. The method was immunoSEQ multiplex PCR; TCRdb's version includes in-frame clones alone and lacks a portion of them. The sample lists around 250,000 clones, approximately 82% occurring once. The source material was peripheral blood. The receptors originated from a woman of 80 years or more with acute or convalescent COVID-19. Both conserved end residues are part of each CDR3. Fields, in order: D gene, V gene, J gene, clone size, CDR3 protein, CDR3 DNA. A D gene is named only where the DNA matches it firmly. Clone size is shown for a subset of rows, as once, few, many or a class of expanded clone.

TRBD1	TRBV19	TRBJ1-1	.	CASTRDRDTEAFF	TGTGCCAGTACCCGGGACAGGGACACTGAAGCTTTCTTT
TRBD1	TRBV7-9	TRBJ1-1	.	CASSENRGRTAFF	TGTGCCAGCAGCGAAAACAGGGGGCGCACGGCTTTCTTT
.	TRBV7-3	TRBJ1-1	.	CASSLGTGLTEAFF	TGTGCCAGCAGCTTAGGCACAGGGTTGACTGAAGCTTTCTTT
TRBD1	TRBV7-2	TRBJ2-4	.	CASSLRTGPGNIQYF	TGTGCCAGCAGCTTAAGGACAGGTCCGGGAAACATTCAGTACTTC
TRBD2	TRBV5-1	TRBJ2-3	.	CASSPSSGNPTDTQYF	TGCGCCAGCAGCCCGAGTAGCGGGAACCCCACAGATACGCAGTATTTT
TRBD2	TRBV3-1/TRBV3-2	TRBJ2-1	.	CASSTRLAGAYNEQFF	TGTGCCAGCAGCACCCGCCTAGCGGGAGCCTACAATGAGCAGTTCTTC
TRBD1	TRBV28	TRBJ2-7	.	CASRGTGGRSSYEQYF	TGTGCCAGCAGAGGGACAGGGGGTCGGTCGTCCTACGAGCAGTACTTC
.	TRBV7-9	TRBJ2-3	.	CASSLGSLGSSTDTQYF	TGTGCCAGCAGCTTAGGTTCTCTAGGGAGTAGCACAGATACGCAGTATTTT
TRBD1	TRBV28	TRBJ1-1	.	CAIRGQGSNTEAFF	TGTGCCATCCGCGGACAGGGGTCAAACACTGAAGCTTTCTTT
.	TRBV7-2	TRBJ1-5	.	CASSQQGGNQPQHF	TGTGCCAGCAGCCAACAGGGAGGCAATCAGCCCCAGCATTTT
.	TRBV7-9	TRBJ1-3	.	CASSLGGGRGVGNTIYF	TGTGCCAGCAGCTTAGGCGGCGGTCGGGGTGTTGGAAACACCATATATTTT
TRBD1	TRBV28	TRBJ1-5	once	CASSLMQGADSNQPQHF	TGTGCCAGCAGTTTAATGCAGGGGGCGGACAGCAATCAGCCCCAGCATTTT
TRBD1	TRBV11-1	TRBJ2-7	.	CASSLRQGGSYEQYF	TGTGCCAGCAGCCTACGACAGGGGGGGTCCTACGAGCAGTACTTC
TRBD1	TRBV5-4	TRBJ1-4	.	CASSLFGQGRSPNEKLFF	TGTGCCAGCAGCTTGTTCGGACAGGGCCGTAGCCCGAATGAAAAACTGTTTTTT
.	TRBV2	TRBJ2-7	.	CASRPSTGSYEQYF	TGTGCCAGCAGACCCTCGACAGGCTCCTACGAGCAGTACTTC